The 18 T cell receptor beta chains in this list originate from one sample, sequenced in a study of identical twins. TCRdb passed the 5' RACE reads through MiXCR, listing each CDR3 protein once. The sample lists 1.5 million or so distinct CDR3 sequences, more than 30% occurring once. The sequenced sample was cord blood. The receptors originated from a newborn girl in good health.

This clonotype was found once. The J gene is TRBJ2-3, the V gene TRBV9; D perhaps matches TRBD2 (6 bases). The V end lost 3 bases, the J end lost 6 bases, and 14 bases lay between the germline ends. This CDR3 contains 14 residues. The germline CDR1 and CDR2 sequences are SGDLS and YYNGEE. The CDR3 DNA sequence: TGTGCCAGCAGCGACAGACTAGGGGCGGATACGCAGTATTTT. It encodes CASSDRLGADTQYF.

This clonotype was observed a single time. The chain couples TRBV10-3 to TRBJ2-7; 10 bases map to TRBD1. The J call could be wrong; TRBJ2-5 is a better fit for the DNA end. Germline V lookup: CDR1 ENHRY, CDR2 SYGVKD. CDR3 length: 15 amino acids. Written as DNA, the CDR3 is TGTGCCATCAGTGAGTCGGGACAGGGGAAGGAGACCCAGTACTTC. Translating it yields CAISESGQGKETQYF.

This clonotype appeared many times. This chain joins TRBV28 and TRBJ2-5, with 11 bases lining up with TRBD1. V shed 4 bases and J 4 bases; nucleotides not matched to a gene: 2. In germline, CDR1 is MDHEN, CDR2 SYDVKM. The CDR3 has 14 amino acids. As DNA, the CDR3 is TGTGCCAGCAGTTGGACAGGGGGCGCAGAGACCCAGTACTTC. Amino acid sequence: CASSWTGGAETQYF.

This rearrangement joins TRBV27 to TRBJ2-7; 8 positions match TRBD2. The germline V gene has CDR1 MNHEY and CDR2 SMNVEV (reference sequence). Trimming took 0 bases from V and 0 from J; bases not matched to a gene: 4. The length of the CDR3 is 16 residues. The CDR3 here is CASSLSALAGSYEQYF. CDR3 DNA: TGTGCCAGCAGTTTATCTGCCCTAGCGGGCTCCTACGAGCAGTACTTC.

The genes are TRBV20-1 and TRBJ1-2; D perhaps matches TRBD1 (5 bases). The ends were cut back, 6 bases at V and 8 bases at J, with 16 bases in the middle. The CDR3 length is 12 residues. CDR1 DFQATT and CDR2 SNEGSKA come from the germline V gene (reference sequence). The CDR3 reads CSAITGARGYTF. CDR3 sequence (DNA): TGCAGTGCCATAACTGGGGCGCGGGGCTACACCTTC.

J is TRBJ2-7 and V is TRBV20-1; 12 nucleotides align to TRBD2. This CDR3 contains 14 residues. Germline CDR1 DFQATT, CDR2 SNEGSKA (reference sequence). The trim removed 4 bases at V and 3 bases at J, leaving 4 bases unmatched. Here the CDR3 DNA reads TGCAGTGCTAAACTAGCGGGGGGTGTCTACGAGCAGTACTTC. Protein product: CSAKLAGGVYEQYF.

The chain uses TRBV24-1 and TRBJ1-6; weak D call: TRBD1 (5 bases). CDR1 and CDR2 from the germline V gene are KGHDR and SFDVKD. The CDR3 length is 13 residues. V was pared by 9 bases and J by 10 bases, with 15 bases between. The chain's CDR3 is CATAGRAGSPLHF. The CDR3 DNA reads as TGTGCCACCGCGGGCAGGGCTGGGTCACCCCTCCACTTT.

This clonotype has only a few counts. The CDR3 DNA reads as TGTGCCAGCAGCTTAGGAGGAACAGGGAGCAATGAGCAGTTCTTC. As protein: CASSLGGTGSNEQFF. The rearrangement links TRBV11-2 to TRBJ2-1, with D perhaps matching TRBD1 (6 bases). Germline lookup yields CDR1 SGHAT and CDR2 FQNNGV. The CDR3 covers 15 residues. Trimming shortened V by 1 base and J by 6 bases, and 13 bases separated the two germline ends. The variable domain in full, with the rest retrieved from reference TRBV11-2 and TRBJ2-1, is EAGVAQSPRYKIIEKRQSVAFWCNPISGHATLYWYQQILGQGPKLLIQFQNNGVVDDSQLPKDRFSAERLKGVDSTLKIQPAKLEDSAVYLCASSLGGTGSNEQFFGPGTRLTVL.

This chain connects TRBV20-1 to TRBJ2-2; D unclear. V lost 3 bases to trimming and J lost 7 bases, with 12 bases between them. The germline gives CDR1 DFQATT, CDR2 SNEGSKA (reference sequence). CDR3 length: 13 amino acids. CDR3 loop: CSARERLGGELFF. In nucleotides, the CDR3 is TGCAGTGCTAGGGAACGCCTAGGCGGGGAGCTGTTTTTT.

This clonotype was detected a few times. The gene calls are TRBV7-8 and TRBJ1-1, with 7 nucleotides matching TRBD1. The CDR3 has 15 amino acids. The germline V gene encodes CDR1 SGHVS and CDR2 FQNEAQ. V shed 4 bases and J 1 base; nucleotides not matched to a gene: 6. The CDR3: CASSWAGTANTEAFF. The DNA for the CDR3 is TGTGCCAGCAGCTGGGCCGGGACAGCGAACACTGAAGCTTTCTTT.

This clonotype was detected only a few times. J is TRBJ2-7 and V is TRBV7-9; D is possibly TRBD1 or TRBD2 (5 bases each). V lost 5 bases, J lost 1 base, and 18 bases lay in between. Germline V gives CDR1 SEHNR, CDR2 FQNEAQ (reference sequence). The CDR3 spans 16 residues. CDR3 DNA sequence: TGTGCCAGCAGCCGCACGCCCCGGGGCTCATCCTACGAGCAGTACTTC. This sequence encodes CASSRTPRGSSYEQYF.

This clonotype has a single count. An end of the junction does not agree with germline; a read error may underlie this. V and J are TRBV4-2 and TRBJ2-3; TRBD2 matches at 8 bases. CDR1 and CDR2 from the germline V gene are LGHNA and YNFKEQ. The CDR3 sequence is 16 residues long. CDR3: CASSQVLSGGTDTQYF. The CDR3 DNA reads as TGCGCCAGCAGCCAAGTTCTTAGCGGGGGCACAGATACGCAGTATTTT.

In its sample, this clonotype was seen a few times. The J gene is TRBJ1-1, the V gene TRBV5-1, with 9 bases aligning to TRBD1. With 1 base clipped from V and 5 bases from J, the junction kept 6 bases outside the gene matches. The germline V gene has CDR1 SGHRS and CDR2 YFSETQ. The CDR3 loop spans 15 amino acids. The CDR3 nucleotides are TGCGCCAGCAGCTTGATAGGACAGGGGATGACTGAAGCTTTCTTT. Translation: CASSLIGQGMTEAFF.

V is TRBV19 and J is TRBJ2-7; TRBD2 might be the D (5 bases). Trimming took off 4 bases at V and 3 bases at J, with 13 bases between the two ends. Germline loops: CDR1 LNHDA, CDR2 SQIVND (reference sequence). CDR3 length: 14 amino acids. Here the CDR3 DNA reads TGTGCCAGTAGTAATCCTAGAGCGGTCTACGAGCAGTACTTC. It specifies CASSNPRAVYEQYF.

This chain connects TRBV7-6 to TRBJ2-1, with 7 bases matching TRBD2. Germline V gives CDR1 SGHVS, CDR2 FNYEAQ. V was pared by 3 bases and J by 4 bases, with 6 bases of the junction left unmatched. The CDR3 has 15 residues. The CDR3 region is CASSLGLSAYNEQFF. CDR3 bases: TGTGCCAGCAGCTTGGGACTATCGGCTTACAATGAGCAGTTCTTC.

Details on this clonotype: This may stem from a read error, because a much larger clone lies one nucleotide away. The chain couples TRBV27 to TRBJ2-3; D remains unclear. This CDR3 region has 15 residues. The germline V and J ends were trimmed by 1 base and 0 bases, with 8 bases remaining between them. Looked up from germline, CDR1 is MNHEY and CDR2 is SMNVEV (reference sequence). Here the CDR3 reads CASSLYRPSTDTQYF. DNA of the CDR3: TGTGCCAGCAGTTTATACCGGCCTAGCACAGATACGCAGTATTTT.

This clonotype was counted a few times. The chain joins TRBV20-1 to TRBJ2-7; TRBD2 matches at 9 bases. The ends lost 3 bases at V and 7 bases at J; junction bases unmatched: 4. The germline gives CDR1 DFQATT, CDR2 SNEGSKA (reference sequence). The CDR3 runs 12 residues. As DNA, the CDR3 is TGCAGTGCTAGGTCACTAGCGGGTGAGCAGTACTTC. Protein: CSARSLAGEQYF.

The rearrangement uses TRBV6-6 and TRBJ2-3; the D is unclear. CDR1 is MNHNY, CDR2 SVGAGI, per germline (reference sequence). Trimming cost V 2 bases and J 7 bases, with 10 bases left between them. CDR3 size: 13 residues. For the CDR3, the DNA is TGTGCCAGCAGTTACCTCCCCTGGCATACGCAGTATTTT. Its translation: CASSYLPWHTQYF.